A selection of T cell receptor beta chains follows, all from one sample in a study of blood T cell repertoires in COVID-19. Some clones are missing from TCRdb's copy, which holds only in-frame ones; the method was immunoSEQ multiplex PCR. In the table there are over 200,000 clones, roughly nine tenths of which are singletons. The sequenced sample consisted of PBMCs or T cells enriched from blood (not recorded which). The receptors were sampled from a man in his thirties or forties who had recovered from COVID-19. Both conserved end residues are part of each CDR3. Size tells how often a clone was seen (once, few, many) or the class of an expanded clone, and some rows leave it out.

V	size	J	CDR3
TRBV4-2	NA	TRBJ2-3	CASSQVRRAGADTQYF
TRBV6-5	NA	TRBJ1-2	CASSYSLPGLGYGYTF
TRBV5-1	NA	TRBJ1-2	CASSLDVGALRGYTF
TRBV6-1	NA	TRBJ2-7	CASSGTSGNSQYEQYF
TRBV29-1	NA	TRBJ2-7	CSVETSGRNEQYF
TRBV28	NA	TRBJ2-7	CASSLDGYEQYF
TRBV7-2	NA	TRBJ2-3	CASSFYTSGGDTQYF
TRBV3-1/TRBV3-2	once	TRBJ1-2	CASSPLSGFSYGYTF
TRBV29-1	once	TRBJ1-1	CSALQGTNTEAFF
TRBV5-1	NA	TRBJ1-1	CASTPRGAVNTEAFF
TRBV3-1/TRBV3-2	NA	TRBJ1-1	CASSLLSGTLRTEAFF
TRBV6-2/TRBV6-3	NA	TRBJ2-7	CASSYTGTRSLYEQYF
TRBV3-1/TRBV3-2	NA	TRBJ2-7	CASSRDSSYEQYF
TRBV7-8	NA	TRBJ2-1	CASTLSGGWNEQFF
TRBV5-6	NA	TRBJ1-6	CASSSAGSSYNSPLHF
TRBV6-6	NA	TRBJ1-3	CASSLPKGGRSGNTIYF
TRBV29-1	NA	TRBJ1-5	CSVSRESNQPQHF
TRBV20-1	NA	TRBJ2-6	CSASSGQGYLPGANVLTF
TRBV7-9	NA	TRBJ2-6	CASSPGRGLGANVLTF
TRBV5-6	NA	TRBJ2-1	CASSLMGQGNYNEQFF
TRBV6-5	NA	TRBJ1-1	CASSLQVNTEAFF
TRBV25-1	NA	TRBJ2-2	CASSPYEGHWNTGELFF
TRBV25-1	NA	TRBJ1-3	CASRGSSGNTIYF
TRBV18	NA	TRBJ1-1	CASSPEQGALSGRNTEAFF
TRBV7-9	NA	TRBJ1-1	CASSLALRDTEAFF
TRBV5-5	NA	TRBJ2-1	CASRFSVTNEQFF
TRBV12-5	NA	TRBJ2-2	CASGLVLGLAGPGELFF